Listed below are T cell receptor beta chains from one sample, sequenced in a study of PD-1 blockade in classical Hodgkin lymphoma. TCRdb's table, derived via immunoSEQ multiplex PCR, lists solely in-frame clones and lacks some. Of tens of thousands of clones in the sample, over 75% were seen once. Sequenced here: peripheral blood mononuclear cells (PBMCs), sampled before the fourth cycle of nivolumab. The source is a human donor with classical Hodgkin lymphoma. The CDR3 runs from the conserved cysteine through the conserved F or W. Expanded clones are given a class, and other clones once, few, many or no size at all.

TRBV5-4,-,CASSLGGVSTDTQYF
TRBV7-8,-,CASSGRQGPYNEQFF
TRBV4-1,-,CASSPWTLGGNQPQHF
TRBV29-1,-,CSVEGFLLYSYNEQFF
TRBV11-2,-,CASSLGSVNTEAFF
TRBV11-2,once,CASSLDLKIEAFF
TRBV18,-,CASSHSPRGGGEQFF
TRBV11-2,-,CASSQTHLAGENTQYF
TRBV5-6,-,CASSLVGSSYEQYF
TRBV5-4,once,CASSVRDATYEQYF
TRBV5-1,-,CASSHQRGGREQFF
TRBV6-6,-,CASSYPSGGTDTQYF
TRBV19,few,CASRYREKAFF
TRBV15,-,CATSREVRVTQGYTF
TRBV7-9,-,CASSDSGTGGILYEQYF
TRBV14,-,CASSQDFRGVGYTF
TRBV6-6,-,CASSYLEAGELFF
TRBV5-1,-,CASHPTDKGYGYTF
TRBV30,-,CAWSSGLGAPLHF
TRBV11-3,-,CASSLDSGQGYEQYF
TRBV4-1,-,CASSQFGGTTYNEQFF
TRBV5-3,-,CARSLMDSRNDQHF
TRBV13,once,CASSLIWEETQYF
TRBV27,-,CASSSLTGQHSSTDTQYF
TRBV5-5,-,CASSGDSYYGYTF
TRBV6-1,few,CASSGRPTYGYTF
TRBV9,-,CASSPGDRAIKDEKLFF
TRBV2,-,CASSRRGDGTQYF
TRBV27,-,CASSLSGGGGTDTQYF
TRBV5-5,-,CASSYRTGLDTQYF
TRBV11-3,-,CASSLQGASSSGANVLTF
TRBV7-9,-,CASVWGGTDTQYF
TRBV7-8,-,CASSFAGGTGFTYEQYF
TRBV5-6,-,CASSLWGRDRSSYEQYF
TRBV11-2,-,CASSLGWAGDEQYF
TRBV5-1,-,CASSRGGRITSNTGELFF
TRBV27,-,CASSPGGAYEQYF
TRBV11-2,-,CASSLSRQRNYGYTF
TRBV5-6,few,CASSNLRDRGFNEQFF
TRBV11-2,-,CASSLYSGGAYNEQFF
TRBV28,few,CASSSTGTGSGEQYF
TRBV5-1,once,CASSLRVGGEKLFF
TRBV5-6,-,CASSPGGYEQYF
TRBV7-5,-,CAPEQADTQYF
TRBV6-1,-,CASSVRPLSNQPQHF